The 17 T cell receptor beta chains reported below all come from one sample, sequenced in a study of T cell repertoires in cytomegalovirus infection. TCRdb re-analysed the reads in MiXCR, keeping a single row per CDR3 protein. The sample lists 550,000 to 850,000 distinct CDR3 sequences, around 35% occurring once. No antigen has been identified for these receptors. The specimen comprised cultured PBMCs, sampled from culture after CMV antigen stimulation. These TCRs come from a human donor in good health (CMV status not recorded). Some clones in this sample may be carry-over from other donors' samples.

The chain employs TRBV10-3 and TRBJ1-6; D is unresolved. With 0 bases removed from V and 6 bases from J, the gap between germline ends came to 6 bases. The germline V gene encodes CDR1 ENHRY and CDR2 SYGVKD. This CDR3 spans 14 amino acids. The CDR3 bases are TGTGCCATCAGTGAGTCTTACAGTAATTCACCCCTCCACTTT. Protein: CAISESYSNSPLHF.

This rearrangement joins TRBV19 to TRBJ2-1, with 8 bases matching TRBD2. This CDR3 has 15 residues. V lost 7 bases and J lost 5; bases outside the gene matches: 10. Germline V gives CDR1 LNHDA, CDR2 SQIVND (reference sequence). The CDR3 DNA is TGTGCCAGTAAGGGGACTAGTGGTCCCCACAATGAGCAGTTCTTC. It translates to CASKGTSGPHNEQFF.

This clonotype has a count of ten or more. This chain uses TRBV7-9 with TRBJ1-1, with D possibly matching TRBD1 (5 bases). The germline V and J ends were trimmed by 1 base and 10 bases, with 10 bases remaining between them. The germline V gene has CDR1 SEHNR and CDR2 FQNEAQ (reference sequence). CDR3 length equals 12 residues. The CDR3 DNA sequence: TGTGCCAGCAGCTTAGTGGAGGGGTTAGCTTTCTTT. Its translation: CASSLVEGLAFF.

This clonotype was seen a handful of times. This sequence joins TRBV7-2 and TRBJ1-2; D is possibly TRBD1 (6 bases). CDR3 length: 15 residues. The V gene lost 1 base and the J gene lost 2 bases, with 11 bases spanning the gap. Germline V lookup: CDR1 SGHTA, CDR2 FQGNSA. The CDR3 protein is CASSLGGGQNYGYTF. CDR3 sequence (DNA): TGTGCCAGCAGCTTAGGTGGGGGGCAGAACTATGGCTACACCTTC.

The J gene is TRBJ1-5, the V gene TRBV7-9, with D tentatively TRBD1 (6 bases). Trimming pared 4 bases from V and 4 bases from J, leaving 17 bases between. This CDR3 comprises 16 residues. From germline, CDR1 is SEHNR and CDR2 FQNEAQ (reference sequence). The CDR3 spells CASSSYREWSNQPQHF. In DNA form, the CDR3 reads TGTGCCAGCAGCTCGTACAGGGAGTGGTCAAATCAGCCCCAGCATTTT. Full variable domain (rest looked up from reference TRBV7-9 and TRBJ1-5): DTGVSQNPRHKITKRGQNVTFRCDPISEHNRLYWYRQTLGQGPEFLTYFQNEAQLEKSRLLSDRFSAERPKGSFSTLEIQRTEQGDSAMYLCASSSYREWSNQPQHFGDGTRLSIL.

This chain links TRBV4-1 with TRBJ1-6; D may be TRBD1 (6 bases). CDR1 is MGHRA and CDR2 is YSYEKL in the germline V gene. V gave up 2 bases and J gave up 5 bases, with 13 bases separating them. The CDR3 extends over 16 amino acids. The DNA of the CDR3 is TGCGCCAGCAGCCAATCTCTCGGGACAAATAATTCACCCCTCCACTTT. Residues: CASSQSLGTNNSPLHF.

This clonotype was observed a few times. J is TRBJ2-3 and V is TRBV7-9; TRBD1 aligns across 8 bases. The CDR3 is made up of 16 amino acids. After removal of 7 bases from V and 4 bases from J, the junction contained 13 bases not matched to a gene. CDR1 is SEHNR and CDR2 is FQNEAQ in the germline V gene (reference sequence). The DNA of the CDR3 is TGTGCCAGCACCTCGATCCAGGGGGCGCGGTCAGATACGCAGTATTTT. Translating it yields CASTSIQGARSDTQYF.

V usage is TRBV9 and J usage is TRBJ1-1, with D maybe TRBD1 (6 bases). The V gene lost 6 bases and the J gene lost 0 bases, with 21 bases spanning the gap. CDR3 size: 17 residues. CDR1 SGDLS and CDR2 YYNGEE come from the germline V gene. The CDR3 spells CASTPTTGPHMNTEAFF. The CDR3 DNA sequence: TGTGCCAGCACCCCAACCACAGGGCCCCACATGAACACTGAAGCTTTCTTT.

This clonotype has more than one count but fewer than ten. The gene calls are TRBV6-2 or TRBV6-3 and TRBJ1-2; 8 bases line up with TRBD1. Germline V lookup: CDR1 MNHEY, CDR2 SVGEGT. Trimming took 1 base from V and 3 from J; bases not matched to a gene: 7. The CDR3 totals 16 residues. CDR3 loop: CASSYYRTGFDYGYTF. The CDR3 bases are TGTGCCAGCAGTTACTACCGGACAGGGTTCGACTATGGCTACACCTTC.

The rearrangement joins TRBV28 to TRBJ1-5, with D possibly being TRBD1 (6 bases). V lost 4 bases and J lost 5, with 27 bases in between. The CDR3 is 19 residues long. Per the germline V gene, CDR1 is MDHEN and CDR2 is SYDVKM. The CDR3 nucleotides read TGTGCCAGCAGTTCATTAAGGGGGGCCCGGGCCAGGGAGGATCAGCCCCAGCATTTT. Its translation is CASSSLRGARAREDQPQHF.

The rearrangement joins TRBV15 to TRBJ1-6; D is perhaps TRBD1 (6 bases). Trimming shortened V by 5 bases and J by 7 bases, and 15 bases separated the two germline ends. Germline CDR1 is LNHNV and CDR2 is YYDKDF (reference sequence). The CDR3 sequence is 15 residues long. The CDR3 loop reads CATSGAGATNSPLHF. The CDR3 coding sequence is TGTGCCACCAGCGGCGCGGGGGCAACGAATTCACCCCTCCACTTT.

The chain combines TRBV4-1 with TRBJ1-3; no definite D call. CDR1 MGHRA and CDR2 YSYEKL come from the germline V gene. CDR3 length: 15 amino acids. V lost 0 bases, J lost 2 bases, and 8 bases lay in between. The CDR3 spells CASSQDGSAGNTIYF. CDR3 coding DNA: TGCGCCAGCAGCCAAGATGGGTCAGCTGGAAACACCATATATTTT.

This clonotype was detected only a few times. The CDR3 protein is CASSRGLAGVGTDTQYF. The DNA for the CDR3 is TGTGCCAGCAGTAGGGGACTAGCGGGAGTAGGGACAGATACGCAGTATTTT. This chain uses TRBV6-1 with TRBJ2-3, with 14 bases matching TRBD2. The germline V gene has CDR1 MNHNS and CDR2 SASEGT. The CDR3 runs to 17 residues. Losses at the gene ends were 5 bases for V and 3 bases for J; bases not matched to a gene: 7.

This clonotype was observed a handful of times. This chain connects TRBV12-3 or TRBV12-4 to TRBJ1-2; tentatively, D is TRBD1 (5 bases). The CDR3 spans 15 residues. Trimming left V 6 bases short and J 4 bases short, with 18 bases between. CDR3 in DNA: TGTGCCAGCAGACCAACCGGGACTACACTCTATGGCTACACCTTC. Its translation: CASRPTGTTLYGYTF.

This clonotype was picked up a small number of times. The chain combines TRBV4-3 with TRBJ1-3; TRBD1 agrees at 7 bases. Germline CDR1 and CDR2: LGHNA and YSLEER. This CDR3 has 15 amino acids. The V gene end was trimmed by 5 bases and the J gene end by 0 bases; junction bases not matched to a gene: 4. CDR3 sequence reads: CASSAHRGSGNTIYF. The CDR3 DNA reads TGCGCCAGCAGCGCCCACAGGGGCTCTGGAAACACCATATATTTT.

The CDR3 loop is CASSYSGPVLNNEQFF. The CDR3 DNA reads as TGTGCCAGCAGTTATTCGGGCCCGGTGCTGAACAATGAGCAGTTCTTC. This sequence joins TRBV5-5 and TRBJ2-1; D ambiguous. Per germline, CDR1 SGHKS and CDR2 YYEKEE (reference sequence). This CDR3 comprises 16 residues. V was pared by 5 bases and J by 5 bases, with 20 bases between.

J is TRBJ2-1 and V is TRBV18; 8 positions agree with TRBD1. This CDR3 contains 13 residues. Per the germline V gene, CDR1 is KGHSH and CDR2 is LQKENI. V lost 3 bases and J lost 8; bases outside the gene matches: 3. This chain's CDR3 is CASSPYRGDEQFF. The CDR3 DNA is TGTGCCAGCTCACCTTACAGGGGGGATGAGCAGTTCTTC.